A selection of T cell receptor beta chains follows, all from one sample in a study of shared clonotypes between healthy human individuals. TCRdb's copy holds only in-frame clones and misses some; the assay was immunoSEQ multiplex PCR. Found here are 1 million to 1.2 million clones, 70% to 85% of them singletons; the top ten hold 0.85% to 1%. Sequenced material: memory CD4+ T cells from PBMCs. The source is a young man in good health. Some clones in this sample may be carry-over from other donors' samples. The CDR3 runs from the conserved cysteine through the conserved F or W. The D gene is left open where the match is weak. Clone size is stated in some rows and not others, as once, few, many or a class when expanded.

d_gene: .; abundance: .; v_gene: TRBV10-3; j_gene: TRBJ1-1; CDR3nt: TGTGCCATCAGTGGGACAGTGAACACTGAAGCTTTCTTT; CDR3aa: CAISGTVNTEAFF
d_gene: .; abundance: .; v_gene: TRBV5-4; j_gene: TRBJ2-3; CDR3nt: TGTGCCAGCAGCTTGGAGACAGATACGCAGTATTTT; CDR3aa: CASSLETDTQYF
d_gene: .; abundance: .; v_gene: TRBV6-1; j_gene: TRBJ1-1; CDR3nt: TGTGCCAGCAGTGAAGTCCGATCGGGCACTGAAGCTTTCTTT; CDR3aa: CASSEVRSGTEAFF
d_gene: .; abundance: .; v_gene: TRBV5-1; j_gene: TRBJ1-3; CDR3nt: TGCGCCAGCAGCTTGGGGCGACCGACCTCTGGAAACACCATATATTTT; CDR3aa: CASSLGRPTSGNTIYF
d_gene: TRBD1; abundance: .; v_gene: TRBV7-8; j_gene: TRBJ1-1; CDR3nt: TGTGCCAGCACCACCGGGACAGGGGGCACTGAAGCTTTCTTT; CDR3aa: CASTTGTGGTEAFF
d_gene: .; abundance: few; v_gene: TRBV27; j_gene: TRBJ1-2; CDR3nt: TGTGCCAGCAGTTACCTCGTTGGGGGTGTAGGCTACACCTTC; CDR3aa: CASSYLVGGVGYTF
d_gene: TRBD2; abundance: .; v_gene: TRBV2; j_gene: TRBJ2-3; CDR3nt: TGTGCCAGCAGTGCAGGGAGGGGAACCACAGATACGCAGTATTTT; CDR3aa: CASSAGRGTTDTQYF
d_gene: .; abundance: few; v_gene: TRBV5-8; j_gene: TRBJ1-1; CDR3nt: TGTGCCAGCAGCTTGATCAGAAGCGCTTTCTTT; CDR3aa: CASSLIRSAFF
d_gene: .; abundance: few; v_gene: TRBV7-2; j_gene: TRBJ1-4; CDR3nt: TGTGCCAGCAGCTTAGGGGGGAATCCAGCTGAAAAACTGTTTTTT; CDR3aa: CASSLGGNPAEKLFF
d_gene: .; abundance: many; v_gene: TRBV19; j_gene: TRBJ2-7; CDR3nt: TGTGCCAGTAGCGCCGTCCCCCAGGAGACTCCCGTCGAGCAGTACTTC; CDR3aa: CASSAVPQETPVEQYF
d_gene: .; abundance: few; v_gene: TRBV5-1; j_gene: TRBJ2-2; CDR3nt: TGCGCCAGCCGAAGATTAACGAACACCGGGGAGCTGTTTTTT; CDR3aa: CASRRLTNTGELFF
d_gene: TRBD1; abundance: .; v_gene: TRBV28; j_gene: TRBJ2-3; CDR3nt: TGTGCCAGCAGTTTCAGGACAGGGGGCACAGATACGCAGTATTTT; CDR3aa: CASSFRTGGTDTQYF
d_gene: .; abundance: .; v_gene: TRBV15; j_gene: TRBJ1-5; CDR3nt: TGTGCCACCAGCAGAGAGGGGCAGGCCAATCAGCCCCAGCATTTT; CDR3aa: CATSREGQANQPQHF